These T cell receptor beta chains were read from a single sample in a study of blood T cells in healthy people across ages. TCRdb called the 5' RACE reads again in MiXCR, with one record for every CDR3 protein. The data contain about 930,000 distinct CDR3 sequences, about 29% of them singletons. The sample was also reused in another study, on T cells of mothers and their children.

The sample was blood. These receptors came from a woman in her thirties or forties in good health. Both conserved end residues are part of each CDR3. D genes are given only for firm matches. Part of the rows lack a size; the others show once, few, many or a class for expanded clones.

size	V	D	J	CDR3	DNA
NA	TRBV5-1	NA	TRBJ1-5	CASSPLAGNQPQHF	TGCGCCAGCAGCCCGCTCGCTGGCAATCAGCCCCAGCATTTT
NA	TRBV14	NA	TRBJ1-1	CASSRLTGQNTEAFF	TGTGCCAGCAGCCGCCTCACGGGGCAAAACACTGAAGCTTTCTTT
NA	TRBV4-1	NA	TRBJ2-2	CASSQDPRLQTTGELFF	TGCGCCAGCAGCCAAGATCCCAGACTCCAGACCACCGGGGAGCTGTTTTTT
NA	TRBV7-2	NA	TRBJ2-7	CTSSYERSEQYF	TGTACCAGCAGCTACGAACGGTCCGAGCAGTACTTC
NA	TRBV9	NA	TRBJ2-7	CASSVLQGPTYEQYF	TGTGCCAGCAGCGTACTACAGGGACCTACCTACGAGCAGTACTTC
NA	TRBV5-1	TRBD1	TRBJ2-1	CASSLGLGQSSYNEQFF	TGCGCCAGCAGCTTGGGGTTGGGACAGAGCTCCTACAATGAGCAGTTCTTC
NA	TRBV7-2	NA	TRBJ2-5	CASRGLRVGEQYF	TGTGCCAGCAGGGGACTGCGGGTTGGTGAGCAGTACTTC
few	TRBV7-9	TRBD2	TRBJ2-5	CASSRAGVRETQYF	TGTGCCAGCAGCCGGGCGGGGGTCAGGGAGACCCAGTACTTC
NA	TRBV27	TRBD2	TRBJ2-1	CASSPGLAGGRQNPSYNEQFF	TGTGCCAGCAGTCCGGGACTAGCGGGGGGCCGCCAAAACCCCTCCTACAATGAGCAGTTCTTC
NA	TRBV3-1	TRBD1	TRBJ2-2	CASSQPQTGVARSNTGELFF	TGTGCCAGCAGCCAACCACAGACAGGGGTAGCCCGATCGAACACCGGGGAGCTGTTTTTT
NA	TRBV5-1	TRBD1	TRBJ2-7	CASSFTFRGLSPYEQYF	TGCGCCAGCAGCTTTACATTCAGGGGGCTATCCCCCTACGAGCAGTACTTC
NA	TRBV20-1	NA	TRBJ1-2	CSARAADGRNGYTF	TGCAGTGCTAGAGCTGCGGACGGTCGAAATGGCTACACCTTC
NA	TRBV5-1	TRBD1	TRBJ2-1	CASSPGTGGLYDEQFF	TGCGCCAGCAGCCCAGGGACAGGGGGATTATACGATGAGCAGTTCTTC
few	TRBV12-3/TRBV12-4	NA	TRBJ1-2	CASRVPRRHYGYTF	TGTGCCAGCAGGGTTCCCCGACGGCACTATGGCTACACCTTC
few	TRBV7-2	NA	TRBJ2-1	CASSPRLNNEQFF	TGTGCCAGCAGCCCCCGACTCAACAATGAGCAGTTCTTC
few	TRBV12-3/TRBV12-4	NA	TRBJ1-2	CASSLRQGVVYGYTF	TGTGCCAGCAGTTTAAGGCAGGGCGTTGTCTATGGCTACACCTTC
once	TRBV24-1	TRBD1	TRBJ1-2	CATGDPGTAKEGYTF	TGTGCCACCGGTGACCCCGGGACAGCCAAGGAGGGCTACACCTTC
many	TRBV4-1	TRBD2	TRBJ2-5	CASSQVAGAYQETQYF	TGCGCCAGCAGCCAGGTAGCGGGGGCCTACCAAGAGACCCAGTACTTC
NA	TRBV5-1	TRBD1	TRBJ1-4	CASSLEGQGSEKLFF	TGCGCCAGCAGCTTGGAGGGACAGGGGAGTGAAAAACTGTTTTTT
many	TRBV5-1	TRBD1	TRBJ2-1	CASAGTGNIGEQFF	TGCGCCAGCGCTGGGACAGGTAATATCGGGGAGCAGTTCTTC
few	TRBV6-1	NA	TRBJ1-4	CASSPEVGGTQKLFF	TGTGCCAGCAGCCCCGAGGTCGGGGGTACGCAAAAACTGTTTTTT
NA	TRBV7-9	NA	TRBJ1-2	CASSLSPGKPYLFYGYTF	TGTGCCAGCAGCTTAAGCCCTGGGAAGCCCTATCTCTTCTATGGCTACACCTTC
NA	TRBV30	NA	TRBJ2-7	CAWSSLQGYEQYF	TGTGCCTGGAGTTCCTTACAGGGATACGAGCAGTACTTC